A selection of T cell receptor beta chains follows, all from one sample in a study of beta chain features in type 1 diabetes. Sequencing used immunoSEQ multiplex PCR; TCRdb keeps in-frame clones, though not all of them. The sample has under 900,000 clones, roughly 15% seen once. Sample: naive CD4+ T cells from blood. The source of these receptors is a woman aged 18 to 35 in good health. The CDR3 runs from the conserved cysteine through the conserved F or W. A D gene is named only where the DNA matches it firmly. Rows may omit the clone size; those that give it use once, few, many or a size class.

TRBJ1-1 | few | TRBV18 | TRBD1 | 15 | TGTGCCAGCTCAAAATGGGACAGTGTGAACACTGAAGCTTTCTTT | CASSKWDSVNTEAFF
TRBJ2-2 | few | TRBV2 | TRBD2 | 17 | TGTGCCAGCAGTGGTACTAGCGGGACTACCTACACCGGGGAGCTGTTTTTT | CASSGTSGTTYTGELFF
TRBJ1-3 | few | TRBV6-6 | - | 15 | TGTGCCAGCTTCCCCCAACAGGCCCGGGGAAACACCATATATTTT | CASFPQQARGNTIYF
TRBJ2-7 | - | TRBV5-1 | - | 15 | TGCGCCAGCAGCCCTACTAGCACCCTCTCCTACGAGCAGTACTTC | CASSPTSTLSYEQYF
TRBJ2-1 | - | TRBV6-1 | TRBD1 | 15 | TGTGCCAGCAGTGGCCGGGACAGGGGCTACAATGAGCAGTTCTTC | CASSGRDRGYNEQFF
TRBJ2-7 | - | TRBV7-2 | - | 14 | TGTGCCAGCAGCTTAGACATACGGACCTACGAGCAGTACTTC | CASSLDIRTYEQYF
TRBJ2-7 | - | TRBV14 | - | 15 | TGTGCCAGCAGCCTAGGCGGGCAGGCCTCCTACGAGCAGTACTTC | CASSLGGQASYEQYF
TRBJ1-1 | once | TRBV25-1 | - | 13 | TGTGCCAGCACCCGAGCTTTGAACACTGAAGCTTTCTTT | CASTRALNTEAFF
TRBJ2-3 | - | TRBV11-1 | - | 11 | TGTGCCAGCACCGACGGAGATACGCAGTATTTT | CASTDGDTQYF
TRBJ2-6 | - | TRBV7-3 | - | 13 | TGTGCCAGCAGCTTCTCCGGGGCCAACGTCCTGACTTTC | CASSFSGANVLTF
TRBJ2-7 | few | TRBV23-1 | - | 11 | TGCGCCAGCAGCGGGGTGTACGAGCAGTACTTC | CASSGVYEQYF
TRBJ2-2 | - | TRBV19 | - | 15 | TGTGCCAGTATCCCAGGACACGGGCACTCCGGGGAGCTGTTTTTT | CASIPGHGHSGELFF
TRBJ1-2 | - | TRBV27 | - | 14 | TGTGCCAGCAGTGCCCACGGGACACCTGTTGGCTACACCTTC | CASSAHGTPVGYTF
TRBJ2-7 | few | TRBV7-9 | - | 14 | TGTGCCAGCAGCTTTCAGGGAAAGCACTACGAGCAGTACTTC | CASSFQGKHYEQYF
TRBJ2-1 | few | TRBV7-2 | - | 13 | TGTGCCAGCAGCCTAGGCTGGGGAGGTGAGCAGTTCTTC | CASSLGWGGEQFF
TRBJ2-4 | many | TRBV29-1 | - | 11 | TGCAGCGTCCGAGAGGGAAACATTCAGTACTTC | CSVREGNIQYF
TRBJ1-4 | few | TRBV7-6 | - | 13 | TGTGCCAGCAGTCCGCCTTATGCGGAAAAACTGTTTTTT | CASSPPYAEKLFF
TRBJ2-5 | - | TRBV7-6 | - | 13 | TGTGCCAGCAGCTCGGACACCACTGGGACCCAGTACTTC | CASSSDTTGTQYF
TRBJ1-1 | few | TRBV21-1 | - | 15 | TGTGCCAGCAGCAATGGGGAGCGAGGGGGAACTGAAGCTTTCTTT | CASSNGERGGTEAFF
TRBJ2-1 | - | TRBV27 | - | 13 | TGTGCCACCAAGAGGGCCCCCGTCAGTGAGCAGTTCTTC | CATKRAPVSEQFF
TRBJ2-3 | - | TRBV5-1 | - | 15 | TGCGCCAGCAGCCCCCGGACCGGCGTCACAGATACGCAGTATTTT | CASSPRTGVTDTQYF
TRBJ2-6 | - | TRBV28 | TRBD1 | 17 | TGTGCCAGCAGCACTACGGGACAGGAGGCTGGGGCCAACGTCCTGACTTTC | CASSTTGQEAGANVLTF
TRBJ1-3 | - | TRBV28 | - | 14 | TGTGCCAGCAGTTCCGAAAGGATCGGAAACACCATATATTTT | CASSSERIGNTIYF
TRBJ2-5 | few | TRBV28 | TRBD2 | 14 | TGTGCCAGCCGGTCCAGCGGGAGTCAAGAGACCCAGTACTTC | CASRSSGSQETQYF
TRBJ2-3 | once | TRBV7-9 | TRBD1 | 15 | TGTGCCAGCAGCTTGGGGACAGGGGTACCAGATACGCAGTATTTT | CASSLGTGVPDTQYF
TRBJ1-1 | few | TRBV29-1 | - | 12 | TGCAGCGTTGAAGGGTTGAACACTGAAGCTTTCTTT | CSVEGLNTEAFF
TRBJ2-6 | few | TRBV15 | - | 16 | TGTGCCACCACCAAACCACGGTTGTCTGGGGCCAACGTCCTGACTTTC | CATTKPRLSGANVLTF
TRBJ1-1 | once | TRBV5-4 | - | 16 | TGTACCAGCAGTCAAGGACAGCCGCGGGGTGTCACTGAAGCTTTCTTT | CTSSQGQPRGVTEAFF
TRBJ2-1 | few | TRBV2 | TRBD2 | 14 | TGTGCCAGCAGAGGGACTAGCGGGAGGGCCGGACAGTTCTTC | CASRGTSGRAGQFF
TRBJ1-2 | - | TRBV2 | - | 13 | TGTGCCAGCAGTGCCGCCAGGGACTATGGCTACACCTTC | CASSAARDYGYTF
TRBJ2-5 | few | TRBV7-9 | TRBD2 | 15 | TGTGCCAGCGGCGAGGGCGGGAGCAGAGAAGAGACCCAGTACTTC | CASGEGGSREETQYF
TRBJ2-1 | few | TRBV4-2 | TRBD2 | 13 | TGTGCCAGCAGCCGGGAACTAGCGAGGGAGCAGTTCTTC | CASSRELAREQFF
TRBJ2-7 | few | TRBV18 | - | 13 | TGTGCCAGCTCACCAATAGGTCCCTACGAGCAGTACTTC | CASSPIGPYEQYF
TRBJ2-1 | - | TRBV5-1 | TRBD2 | 16 | TGCGCCAGCAGCTTATCCGGCGGGAGCTCCTACAATGAGCAGTTCTTC | CASSLSGGSSYNEQFF
TRBJ2-3 | few | TRBV9 | TRBD2 | 15 | TGTGCCAGCAGTGGGGAGGGGCAAGTCACAGATACGCAGTATTTT | CASSGEGQVTDTQYF
TRBJ2-7 | few | TRBV20-1 | - | 11 | TGCAGTGCTAGCCAAAACTACGAGCAGTACTTC | CSASQNYEQYF
TRBJ2-5 | - | TRBV13 | TRBD1 | 13 | TGTGCCAGCAGCTTTACAGGGGTAGAGACCCAGTACTTC | CASSFTGVETQYF
TRBJ2-4 | - | TRBV6-5 | TRBD2 | 14 | TGTGCCAGCAGAACAGCGGGAGGGATCTACATTCAGTACTTC | CASRTAGGIYIQYF
TRBJ2-2 | few | TRBV11-3 | - | 12 | TGTGCCAGCAGCTTAAACACCGGGGAGCTGTTTTTT | CASSLNTGELFF
TRBJ2-5 | - | TRBV11-2 | TRBD1 | 15 | TGTGCCAGCAGCCCCCGACAGGGGGCGTACCAGACCCAGTACTTC | CASSPRQGAYQTQYF
TRBJ2-3 | few | TRBV10-3 | - | 13 | TGTGCCATCAGGGGGATCGGCACAGATACGCAGTATTTT | CAIRGIGTDTQYF
TRBJ2-7 | few | TRBV10-3 | TRBD2 | 15 | TGTGCCATCAGTGCCGCCGGGACTAGCGGGTACGAGCAGTACTTC | CAISAAGTSGYEQYF
TRBJ1-1 | - | TRBV19 | - | 11 | TGTGCCAGTAGTCACAACACTGAAGCTTTCTTT | CASSHNTEAFF
TRBJ2-5 | - | TRBV28 | - | 14 | TGTGCCAGCAGCTCTACATGGTACCAAGAGACCCAGTACTTC | CASSSTWYQETQYF
TRBJ2-5 | few | TRBV6-6 | TRBD1 | 15 | TGTGCCAGCAGCCTACAGGGGACCTCAGGACATATACAGTACTTC | CASSLQGTSGHIQYF
TRBJ2-7 | few | TRBV6-6 | - | 13 | TGTGCCAGCAGTTACCCTGGTGGGCGCGAGCAGTACTTC | CASSYPGGREQYF
TRBJ2-5 | - | TRBV28 | TRBD2 | 18 | TGTGCCAGCAGTTTAATCTTATTAACGGGACTAGATAGTGAGACCCAGTACTTC | CASSLILLTGLDSETQYF
TRBJ2-3 | - | TRBV7-6 | TRBD2 | 15 | TGTGCCACCTCGGCGGGGGTAGCGGGAACAGATACGCAGTATTTT | CATSAGVAGTDTQYF
TRBJ2-1 | - | TRBV7-9 | - | 15 | TGTGCCAGCAGCTTAGGTGGTGGGAGGAGCTATGAGCAGTTCTTC | CASSLGGGRSYEQFF
TRBJ2-7 | - | TRBV7-2 | - | 16 | TGTGCCAGCAGCCTTACGGGTGGGGCTAGCTCCTACGAGCAGTACTTC | CASSLTGGASSYEQYF
TRBJ2-3 | few | TRBV7-3 | - | 14 | TGTGCCAGCAGCTTAACGGCTAGCACAGATACGCAGTATTTT | CASSLTASTDTQYF
TRBJ2-5 | - | TRBV7-6 | TRBD2 | 13 | TGTGCGACGGTGGGGGGGTCTCGAGAGACCCAGTACTTC | CATVGGSRETQYF
TRBJ2-6 | few | TRBV21-1 | - | 16 | TGTGCCAGCAGCAAAGATATAGGGTCTGGGGCCAACGTCCTGACTTTC | CASSKDIGSGANVLTF
TRBJ1-4 | - | TRBV15 | - | 15 | TGTACCACCAGCAGAGAGCCAACAGGGTATGAAAAACTGTTTTTT | CTTSREPTGYEKLFF